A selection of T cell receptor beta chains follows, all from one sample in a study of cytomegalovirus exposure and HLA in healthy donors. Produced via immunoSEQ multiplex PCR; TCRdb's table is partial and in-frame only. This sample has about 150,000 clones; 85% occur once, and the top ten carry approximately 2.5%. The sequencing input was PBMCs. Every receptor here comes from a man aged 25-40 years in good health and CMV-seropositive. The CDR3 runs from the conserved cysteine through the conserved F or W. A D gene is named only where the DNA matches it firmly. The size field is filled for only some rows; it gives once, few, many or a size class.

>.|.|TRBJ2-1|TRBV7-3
CASSPGGLYNEQFF
TGTGCCAGCAGTCCGGGGGGCCTCTACAATGAGCAGTTCTTC
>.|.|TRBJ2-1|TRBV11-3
CASSLQGSYNEQFF
TGTGCCAGCAGCTTGCAGGGCTCCTACAATGAGCAGTTCTTC
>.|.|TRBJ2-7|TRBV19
CASSFQGETYEQYF
TGTGCCAGTAGTTTCCAGGGCGAAACCTACGAGCAGTACTTC
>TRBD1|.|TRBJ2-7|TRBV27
CASPSTGTYEQYF
TGTGCCAGCCCCTCGACAGGGACCTACGAGCAGTACTTC
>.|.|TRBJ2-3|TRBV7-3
CASSFSGSTDTQYF
TGTGCCAGCAGCTTTTCGGGGAGCACAGATACGCAGTATTTT
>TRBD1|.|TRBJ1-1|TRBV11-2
CASRTPGADRGGNTEAFF
TGTGCCAGCAGGACCCCAGGAGCAGACAGGGGGGGCAACACTGAAGCTTTCTTT
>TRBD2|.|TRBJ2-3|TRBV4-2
CASSQVAGAPDTQYF
TGTGCCAGCAGCCAAGTGGCGGGAGCCCCAGATACGCAGTATTTT
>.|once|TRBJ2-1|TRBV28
CASSLTRAFYNEQFF
TGTGCCAGCAGTTTAACCAGGGCCTTTTACAATGAGCAGTTCTTC
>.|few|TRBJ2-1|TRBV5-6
CASSSGAAYNEQFF
TGTGCCAGCAGCTCAGGGGCGGCCTACAATGAGCAGTTCTTC
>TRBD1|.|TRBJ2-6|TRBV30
CAWSWGQRYSGANVLTF
TGTGCCTGGAGTTGGGGACAGCGATACTCTGGGGCCAACGTCCTGACTTTC
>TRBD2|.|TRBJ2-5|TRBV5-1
CASSLDSRVKLAQIEETQYF
TGCGCCAGCAGCTTGGATTCTAGGGTGAAACTAGCGCAGATTGAAGAGACCCAGTACTTC
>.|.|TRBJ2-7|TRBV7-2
CASSLVGSSYEQYF
TGTGCCAGCAGCTTAGTGGGCAGTTCCTACGAGCAGTACTTC
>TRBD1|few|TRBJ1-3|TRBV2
CASSRTGGNTIYF
TGTGCCAGCAGTAGGACAGGTGGAAACACCATATATTTT
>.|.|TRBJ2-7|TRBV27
CASSLSGGNYEQYF
TGTGCCAGCAGTTTATCAGGGGGAAACTACGAGCAGTACTTC
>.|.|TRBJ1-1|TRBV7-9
CSSSLATGRNTEAFF
TGTTCCAGCAGCTTAGCGACGGGGAGGAACACTGAAGCTTTCTTT
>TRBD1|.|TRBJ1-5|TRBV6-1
CASSSGGTGNQPQHF
TGTGCCAGCAGTTCAGGGGGGACAGGGAATCAGCCCCAGCATTTT
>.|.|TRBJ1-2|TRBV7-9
CSSSSTPTDYGYTF
TGTTCCAGCAGCTCGACACCGACGGACTATGGCTACACCTTC
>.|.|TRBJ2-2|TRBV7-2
CASSLRAGTNTGELFF
TGTGCCAGCAGCTTACGGGCCGGGACGAACACCGGGGAGCTGTTTTTT
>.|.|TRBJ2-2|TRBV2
CASNLNGQPTGELFF
TGTGCCAGCAATCTGAATGGACAGCCCACCGGGGAGCTGTTTTTT
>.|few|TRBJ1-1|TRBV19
CATLSKAARAFF
TGTGCCACCTTGTCCAAAGCCGCAAGAGCTTTCTTT
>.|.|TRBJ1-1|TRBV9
CASSPGTYTEAFF
TGTGCCAGCAGCCCGGGTACTTACACTGAAGCTTTCTTT
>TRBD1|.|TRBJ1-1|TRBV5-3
CARSLDVERRTGVGLTEAFF
TGTGCCAGAAGCTTGGATGTAGAGCGTAGGACAGGGGTGGGACTCACTGAAGCTTTCTTT
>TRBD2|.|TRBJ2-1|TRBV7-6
CASSSMGGFNEQFF
TGTGCCAGCAGCTCAATGGGGGGGTTCAATGAGCAGTTCTTC
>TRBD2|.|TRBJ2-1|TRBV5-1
CASSALTSGEGPEQFF
TGCGCCAGCAGCGCCCTGACTAGCGGGGAGGGACCTGAGCAGTTCTTC
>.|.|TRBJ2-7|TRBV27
CASSLSDRGSSEQYF
TGTGCCAGCAGTTTATCGGACAGAGGTTCCTCCGAGCAGTACTTC
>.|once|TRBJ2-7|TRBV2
CASSEGDWSSYEQYF
TGTGCCAGCAGTGAAGGGGACTGGAGCTCCTACGAGCAGTACTTC
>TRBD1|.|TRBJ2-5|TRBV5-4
CASSLGQGRGVETQYF
TGTGCCAGCAGCTTGGGACAGGGTAGGGGCGTAGAGACCCAGTACTTC
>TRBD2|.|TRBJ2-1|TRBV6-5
CASTVSGRAYNEQFF
TGTGCCAGCACCGTCAGCGGGAGAGCCTACAATGAGCAGTTCTTC
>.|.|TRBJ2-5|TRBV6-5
CASSYSPRGETQYF
TGTGCCAGCAGTTACTCCCCACGGGGGGAGACCCAGTACTTC
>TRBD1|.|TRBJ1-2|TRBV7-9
CSSSFITGGGYGYTF
TGTTCCAGCAGCTTTATAACAGGGGGAGGCTATGGCTACACCTTC
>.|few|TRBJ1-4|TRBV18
CASSPTRGNEKLFF
TGTGCCAGCTCACCAACGAGAGGAAATGAAAAACTGTTTTTT
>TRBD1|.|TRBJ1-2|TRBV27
CASRLTGGAGYTF
TGTGCCAGCAGATTAACAGGGGGTGCTGGCTACACCTTC
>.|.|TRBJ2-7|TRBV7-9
CSSSQEGGSYEQYF
TGTTCCAGCAGCCAAGAAGGAGGGTCCTACGAGCAGTACTTC
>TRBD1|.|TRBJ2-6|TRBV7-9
CSSSSTTGDGANVLTF
TGTTCCAGCAGCTCCACGACAGGGGACGGGGCCAACGTCCTGACTTTC
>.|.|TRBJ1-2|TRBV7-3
CASSDYRASGYTF
TGTGCCAGCAGCGATTACAGGGCCAGTGGCTACACCTTC
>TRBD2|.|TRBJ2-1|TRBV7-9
CASSPAGPPYNEQFF
TGTGCCAGCAGCCCAGCGGGGCCCCCCTACAATGAGCAGTTCTTC
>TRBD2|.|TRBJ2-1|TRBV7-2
CASSQSGRSNNEQFF
TGTGCCAGCAGCCAGAGCGGGAGGTCCAACAATGAGCAGTTCTTC
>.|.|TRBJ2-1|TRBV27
CASSFRDSREQFF
TGTGCCAGCAGTTTCCGTGATAGCCGAGAGCAGTTCTTC
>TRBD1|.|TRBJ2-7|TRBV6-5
CASRQGGQGPYEQYF
TGTGCCAGCAGGCAAGGGGGACAGGGCCCCTACGAGCAGTACTTC
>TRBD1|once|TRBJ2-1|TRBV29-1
CSGRGQNRNEQFF
TGCAGCGGAAGGGGACAGAATAGAAATGAGCAGTTCTTC
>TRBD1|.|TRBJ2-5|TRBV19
CASRQGASETQYF
TGTGCCAGTAGACAGGGGGCTAGCGAGACCCAGTACTTC